The T cell receptor (beta chain) under discussion was sequenced for a study of blood T cell repertoires in COVID-19. Study-wide context: Researchers got acute and convalescent COVID-19 samples from the United States, Italy and Spain.

Measured with immunoSEQ multiplex PCR; TCRdb has only the in-frame clones, and not every one. The table shows 200,000 to 250,000 clones, with about 83% occurring only once. Donors were grouped by their self-reported clinical history. V trimming: 4 bases; J trimming: 10 bases; junction bases outside the gene matches: 6. Germline V gene data show CDR1 as SNHLY and CDR2 as FYNNEI. CDR3 length: 14 residues. Sequences were obtained from PBMCs or T cells enriched from blood (not recorded which). The source of this sequence is a woman aged 45 to 65 who had recovered from COVID-19. This rearrangement joins TRBV2 to TRBJ1-4; 10 nucleotides line up with TRBD1. CDR3 sequence reads: CASSGDRGNVKLFF. DNA of the CDR3: TGTGCCAGCAGTGGGGACAGGGGTAACGTAAAACTGTTTTTT.